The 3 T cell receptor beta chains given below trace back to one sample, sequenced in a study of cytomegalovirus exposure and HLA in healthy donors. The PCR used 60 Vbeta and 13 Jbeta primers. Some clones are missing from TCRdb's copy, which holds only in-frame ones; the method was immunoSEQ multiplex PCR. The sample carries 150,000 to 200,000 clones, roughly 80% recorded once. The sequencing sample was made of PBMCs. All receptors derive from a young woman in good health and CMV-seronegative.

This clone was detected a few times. In DNA form, the CDR3 reads TGTGCCAGTACTCCACAGGGGACCTCCTACAATGAGCAGTTCTTC. Protein: CASTPQGTSYNEQFF. The chain combines TRBV19 with TRBJ2-1, with 7 nucleotides matching TRBD1. This CDR3 is built from 15 residues. Per the germline V gene, CDR1 is LNHDA and CDR2 is SQIVND (reference sequence). V lost 7 bases, J lost 0 bases, and 6 bases stayed unmatched.

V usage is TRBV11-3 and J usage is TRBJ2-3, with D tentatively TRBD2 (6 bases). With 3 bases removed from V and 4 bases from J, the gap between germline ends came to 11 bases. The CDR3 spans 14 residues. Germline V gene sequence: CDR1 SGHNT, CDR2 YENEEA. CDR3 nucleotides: TGTGCCAGCAGCTTCAGCAGGGAGGCAGATACGCAGTATTTT. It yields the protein CASSFSREADTQYF.

The CDR3 here is CASSPRTGNEQFF. The DNA of the CDR3 is TGTGCCAGCAGCCCACGGACAGGAAACGAGCAGTTCTTC. This chain connects TRBV5-4 to TRBJ2-1; 7 bases align to TRBD1. The V and J ends lost 4 bases and 10 bases, in that order; junction bases with no gene match: 8. Germline CDR1 and CDR2: SGHNT and YYREEE (reference sequence). CDR3 size: 13 residues.